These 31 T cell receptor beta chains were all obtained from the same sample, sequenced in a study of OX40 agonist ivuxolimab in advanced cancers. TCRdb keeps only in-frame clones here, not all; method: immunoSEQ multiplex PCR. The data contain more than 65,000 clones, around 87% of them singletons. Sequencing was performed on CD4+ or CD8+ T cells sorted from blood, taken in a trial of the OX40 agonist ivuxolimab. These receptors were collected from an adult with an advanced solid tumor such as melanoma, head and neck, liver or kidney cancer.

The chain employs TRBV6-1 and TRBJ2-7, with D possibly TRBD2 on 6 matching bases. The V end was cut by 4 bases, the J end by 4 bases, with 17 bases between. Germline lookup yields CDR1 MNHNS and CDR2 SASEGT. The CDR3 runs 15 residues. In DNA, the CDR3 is TGTGCCAGCAGTGCCCATCTCGGGAGTGGGTACGAGCAGTACTTC. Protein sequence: CASSAHLGSGYEQYF.

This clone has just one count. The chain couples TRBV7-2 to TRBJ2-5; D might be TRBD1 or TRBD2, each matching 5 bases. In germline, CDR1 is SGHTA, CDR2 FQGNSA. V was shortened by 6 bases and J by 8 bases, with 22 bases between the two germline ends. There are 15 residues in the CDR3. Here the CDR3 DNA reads TGTGCCAGCAGTGATCGTCGGGGCCTCCCCGAAACCCAGTACTTC. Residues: CASSDRRGLPETQYF. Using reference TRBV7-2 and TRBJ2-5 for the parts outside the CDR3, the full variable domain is GAGVSQSPSNKVTEKGKDVELRCDPISGHTALYWYRQSLGQGLEFLIYFQGNSAPDKSGLPSDRFSAERTGGSVSTLTIQRTQQEDSAVYLCASSDRRGLPETQYFGPGTRLLVL.

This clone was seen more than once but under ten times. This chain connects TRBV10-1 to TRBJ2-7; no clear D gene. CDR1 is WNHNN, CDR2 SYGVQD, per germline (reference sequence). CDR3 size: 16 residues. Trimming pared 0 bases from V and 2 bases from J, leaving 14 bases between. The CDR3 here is CASSESISDRPYEQYF. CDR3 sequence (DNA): TGCGCCAGCAGTGAGTCGATATCAGACCGACCCTACGAGCAGTACTTC.

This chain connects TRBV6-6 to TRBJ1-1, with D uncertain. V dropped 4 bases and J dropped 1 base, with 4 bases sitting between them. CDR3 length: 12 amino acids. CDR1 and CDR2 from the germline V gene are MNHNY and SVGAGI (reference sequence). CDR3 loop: CASSSGNTEAFF. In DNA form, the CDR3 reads TGTGCCAGCAGTTCTGGGAACACTGAAGCTTTCTTT.

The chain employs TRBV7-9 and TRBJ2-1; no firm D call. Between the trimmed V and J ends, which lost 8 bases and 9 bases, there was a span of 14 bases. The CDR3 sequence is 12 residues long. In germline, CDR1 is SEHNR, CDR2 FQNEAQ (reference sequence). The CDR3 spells CASPRTPGEQFF. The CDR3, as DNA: TGTGCCAGCCCCCGGACCCCCGGTGAGCAGTTCTTC.

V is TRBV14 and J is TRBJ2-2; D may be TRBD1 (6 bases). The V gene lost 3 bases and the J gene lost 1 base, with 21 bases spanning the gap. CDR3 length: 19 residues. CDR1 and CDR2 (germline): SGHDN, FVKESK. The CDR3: CASSHLGQLWRQNTGELFF. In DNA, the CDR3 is TGTGCCAGCAGCCATCTCGGACAGCTTTGGCGTCAGAACACCGGGGAGCTGTTTTTT.

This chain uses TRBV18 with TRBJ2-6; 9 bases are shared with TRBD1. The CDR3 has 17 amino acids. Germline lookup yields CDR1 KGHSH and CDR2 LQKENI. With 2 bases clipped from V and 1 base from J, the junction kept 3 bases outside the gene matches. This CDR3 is CASSPIGQGSGANVLTF. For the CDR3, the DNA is TGTGCCAGCTCACCAATAGGACAGGGGTCTGGGGCCAACGTCCTGACTTTC.

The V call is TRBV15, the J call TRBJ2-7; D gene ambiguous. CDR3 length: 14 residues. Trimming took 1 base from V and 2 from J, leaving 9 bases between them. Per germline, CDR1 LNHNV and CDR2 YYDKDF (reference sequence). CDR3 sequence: CATSRAMGTYEQYF. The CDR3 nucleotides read TGTGCCACCAGCAGAGCTATGGGGACCTACGAGCAGTACTTC.

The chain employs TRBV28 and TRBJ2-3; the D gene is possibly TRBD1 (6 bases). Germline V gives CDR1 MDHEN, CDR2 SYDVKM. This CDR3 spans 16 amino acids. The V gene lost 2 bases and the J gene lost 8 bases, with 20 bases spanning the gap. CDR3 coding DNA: TGTGCCAGCAGTTTAGAAGGGACACCTATGTTCGGTACGCAGTATTTT. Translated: CASSLEGTPMFGTQYF. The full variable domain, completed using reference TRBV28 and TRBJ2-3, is DVKVTQSSRYLVKRTGEKVFLECVQDMDHENMFWYRQDPGLGLRLIYFSYDVKMKEKGDIPEGYSVSREKKERFSLILESASTNQTSMYLCASSLEGTPMFGTQYFGPGTRLTVL.

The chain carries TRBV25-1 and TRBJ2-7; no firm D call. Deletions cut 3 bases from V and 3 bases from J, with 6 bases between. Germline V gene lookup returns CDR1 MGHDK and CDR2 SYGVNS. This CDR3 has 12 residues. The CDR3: CASSDQVYEQYF. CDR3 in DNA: TGTGCCAGCAGTGACCAGGTCTACGAGCAGTACTTC.

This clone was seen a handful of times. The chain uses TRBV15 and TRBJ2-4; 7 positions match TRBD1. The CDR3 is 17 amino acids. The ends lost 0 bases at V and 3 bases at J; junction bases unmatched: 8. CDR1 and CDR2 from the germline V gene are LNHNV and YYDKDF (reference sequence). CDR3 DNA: TGTGCCACCAGCAGAGATAATCAGGGGGTGGGCAAAAACATTCAGTACTTC. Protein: CATSRDNQGVGKNIQYF.

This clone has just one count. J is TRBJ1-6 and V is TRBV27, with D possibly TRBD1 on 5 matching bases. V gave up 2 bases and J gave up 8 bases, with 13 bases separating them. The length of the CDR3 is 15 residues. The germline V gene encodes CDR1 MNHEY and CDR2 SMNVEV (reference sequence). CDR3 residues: CASSLGSGGDSPLHF. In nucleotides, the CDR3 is TGTGCCAGCAGTTTAGGCAGCGGAGGGGATTCACCCCTCCACTTT.

In DNA form, the CDR3 reads TGTGCCTGGAGTGCCCAGGGGACTCAGCCCCAGCATTTT. Protein product: CAWSAQGTQPQHF. The V call is TRBV30, the J call TRBJ1-5; maybe TRBD1 (6 bases). The CDR3 runs 13 residues. The V gene's germline CDR1 is GTSNPN and CDR2 SVGIG (reference sequence). The germline V and J ends were trimmed by 1 base and 6 bases, with 10 bases remaining between them.

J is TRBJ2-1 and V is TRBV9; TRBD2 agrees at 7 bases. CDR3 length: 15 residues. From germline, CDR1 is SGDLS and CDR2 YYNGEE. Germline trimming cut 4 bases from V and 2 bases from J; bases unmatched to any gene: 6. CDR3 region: CASSPRSGTYNEQFF. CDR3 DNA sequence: TGTGCCAGCAGCCCCCGCAGCGGGACCTACAATGAGCAGTTCTTC. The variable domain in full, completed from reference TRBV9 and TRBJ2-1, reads DSGVTQTPKHLITATGQRVTLRCSPRSGDLSVYWYQQSLDQGLQFLIQYYNGEERAKGNILERFSAQQFPDLHSELNLSSLELGDSALYFCASSPRSGTYNEQFFGPGTRLTVL.

The CDR3 DNA is TGTGCCAGCAGCTCATGTAGGGGGACAGGGAAGTGCGACGAGCAGTACTTC. This gives the protein CASSSCRGTGKCDEQYF. This chain links TRBV7-9 with TRBJ2-7, with 9 positions matching TRBD1. The CDR3 spans 17 residues. CDR1 SEHNR and CDR2 FQNEAQ come from the germline V gene (reference sequence). J was trimmed by 5 bases and V by 4 bases; bases with no gene match: 15.

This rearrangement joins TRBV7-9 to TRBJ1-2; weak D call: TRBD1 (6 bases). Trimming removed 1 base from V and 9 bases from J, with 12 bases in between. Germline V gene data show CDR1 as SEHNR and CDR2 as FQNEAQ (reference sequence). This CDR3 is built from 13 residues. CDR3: CASSLGTVASYTF. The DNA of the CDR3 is TGTGCCAGCAGCTTAGGGACAGTTGCGAGCTACACCTTC.

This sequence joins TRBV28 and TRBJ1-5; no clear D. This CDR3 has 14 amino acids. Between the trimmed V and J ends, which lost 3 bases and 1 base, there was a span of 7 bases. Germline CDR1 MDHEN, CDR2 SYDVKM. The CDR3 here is CASSLRESNQPQHF. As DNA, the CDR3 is TGTGCCAGCAGTTTGCGGGAGAGCAATCAGCCCCAGCATTTT.

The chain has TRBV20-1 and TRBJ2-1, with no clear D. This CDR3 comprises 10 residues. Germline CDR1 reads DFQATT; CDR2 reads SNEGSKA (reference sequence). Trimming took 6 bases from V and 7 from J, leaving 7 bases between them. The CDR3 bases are TGCAGTGCCCCCGGAAATGAGCAGTTCTTC. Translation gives CSAPGNEQFF.

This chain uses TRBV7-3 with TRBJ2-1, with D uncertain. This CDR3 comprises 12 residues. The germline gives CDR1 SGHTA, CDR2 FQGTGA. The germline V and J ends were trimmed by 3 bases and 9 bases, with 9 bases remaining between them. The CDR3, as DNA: TGTGCCAGCAGCTTCCCCCCGGGTGAGCAGTTCTTC. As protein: CASSFPPGEQFF.

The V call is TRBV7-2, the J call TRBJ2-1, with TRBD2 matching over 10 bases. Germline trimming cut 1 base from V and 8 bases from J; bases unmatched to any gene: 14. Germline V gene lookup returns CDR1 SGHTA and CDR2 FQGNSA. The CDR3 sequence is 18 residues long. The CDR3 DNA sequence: TGTGCCAGCAGCTTAGATGGGGCTAGCGGGAGAGGGAGGGATGAGCAGTTCTTC. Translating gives CASSLDGASGRGRDEQFF.

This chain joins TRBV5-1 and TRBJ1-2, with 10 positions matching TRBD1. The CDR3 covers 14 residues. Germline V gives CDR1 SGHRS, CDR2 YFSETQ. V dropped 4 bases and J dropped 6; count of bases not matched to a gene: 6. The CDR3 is CASSMTGGPDGYTF. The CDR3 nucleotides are TGCGCCAGCAGCATGACAGGGGGCCCGGATGGCTACACCTTC.

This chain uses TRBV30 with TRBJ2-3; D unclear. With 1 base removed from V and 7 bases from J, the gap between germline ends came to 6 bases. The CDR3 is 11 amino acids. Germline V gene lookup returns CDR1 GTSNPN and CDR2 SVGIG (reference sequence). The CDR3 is CAWSAENTQYF. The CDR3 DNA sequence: TGTGCCTGGAGTGCAGAAAATACGCAGTATTTT.

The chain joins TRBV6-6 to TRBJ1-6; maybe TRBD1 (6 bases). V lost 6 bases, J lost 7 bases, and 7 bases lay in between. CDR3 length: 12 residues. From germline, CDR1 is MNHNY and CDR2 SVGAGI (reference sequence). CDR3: CASRTGNSPLHF. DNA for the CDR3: TGTGCCAGCAGGACAGGCAATTCACCCCTCCACTTT.

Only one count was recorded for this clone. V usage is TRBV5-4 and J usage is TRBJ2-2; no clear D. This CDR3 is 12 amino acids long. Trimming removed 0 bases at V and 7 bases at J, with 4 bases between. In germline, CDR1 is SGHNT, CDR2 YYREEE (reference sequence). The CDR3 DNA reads TGTGCCAGCAGCTTGGTTGGCGGGGAGCTGTTTTTT. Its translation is CASSLVGGELFF.

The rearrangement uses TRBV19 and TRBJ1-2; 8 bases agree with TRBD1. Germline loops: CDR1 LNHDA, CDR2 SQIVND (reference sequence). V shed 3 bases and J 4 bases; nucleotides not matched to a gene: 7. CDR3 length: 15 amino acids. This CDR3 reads CASSIRAQGVYGYTF. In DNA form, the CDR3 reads TGTGCCAGTAGTATCCGGGCACAGGGGGTCTATGGCTACACCTTC. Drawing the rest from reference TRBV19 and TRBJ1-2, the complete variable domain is DGGITQSPKYLFRKEGQNVTLSCEQNLNHDAMYWYRQDPGQGLRLIYYSQIVNDFQKGDIAEGYSVSREKKESFPLTVTSAQKNPTAFYLCASSIRAQGVYGYTFGSGTRLTVV.

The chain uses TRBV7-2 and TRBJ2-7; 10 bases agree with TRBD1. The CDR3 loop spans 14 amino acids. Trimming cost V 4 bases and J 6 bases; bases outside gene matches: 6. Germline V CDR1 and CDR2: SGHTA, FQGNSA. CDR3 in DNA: TGTGCCAGCAGCTCCGGGACAGGGGTGGGCGAGCAGTACTTC. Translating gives CASSSGTGVGEQYF.

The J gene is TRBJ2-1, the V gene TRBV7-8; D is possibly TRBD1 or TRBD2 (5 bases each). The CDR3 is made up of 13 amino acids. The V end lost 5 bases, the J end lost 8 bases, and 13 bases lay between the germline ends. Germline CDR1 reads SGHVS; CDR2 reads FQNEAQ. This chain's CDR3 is CASSPDRGDEQFF. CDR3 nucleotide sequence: TGTGCCAGCAGCCCGGACCGAGGGGATGAGCAGTTCTTC.

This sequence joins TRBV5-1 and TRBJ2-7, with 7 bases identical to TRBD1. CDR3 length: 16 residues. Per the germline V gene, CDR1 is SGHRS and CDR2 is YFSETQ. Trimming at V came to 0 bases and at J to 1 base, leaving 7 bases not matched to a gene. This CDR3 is CASSLAGMGQSYEQYF. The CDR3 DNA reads TGCGCCAGCAGCTTGGCCGGTATGGGACAGTCCTACGAGCAGTACTTC. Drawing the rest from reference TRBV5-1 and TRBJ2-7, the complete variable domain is KAGVTQTPRYLIKTRGQQVTLSCSPISGHRSVSWYQQTPGQGLQFLFEYFSETQRNKGNFPGRFSGRQFSNSRSEMNVSTLELGDSALYLCASSLAGMGQSYEQYFGPGTRLTVT.

The CDR3: CASSPQSWAYNEQFF. The CDR3 DNA reads TGCGCCAGCAGCCCCCAGTCCTGGGCCTACAATGAGCAGTTCTTC. The chain links TRBV5-1 to TRBJ2-1; D gene unclear. This CDR3 comprises 15 residues. Germline V gene data show CDR1 as SGHRS and CDR2 as YFSETQ. V shed 4 bases and J shed 2 bases, with 13 bases lying between them.

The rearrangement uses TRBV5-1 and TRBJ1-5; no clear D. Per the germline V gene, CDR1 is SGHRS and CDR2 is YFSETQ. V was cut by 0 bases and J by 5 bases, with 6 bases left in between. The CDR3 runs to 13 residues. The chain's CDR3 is CASSLELDQPQHF. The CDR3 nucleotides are TGCGCCAGCAGCTTGGAGTTGGATCAGCCCCAGCATTTT.

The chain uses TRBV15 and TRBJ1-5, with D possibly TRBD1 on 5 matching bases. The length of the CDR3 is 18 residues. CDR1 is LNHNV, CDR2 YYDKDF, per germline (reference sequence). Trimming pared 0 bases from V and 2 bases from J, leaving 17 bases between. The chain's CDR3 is CATSRDCNRKSCNQPQHF. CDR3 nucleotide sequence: TGTGCCACCAGCAGAGACTGCAACAGGAAATCGTGCAATCAGCCCCAGCATTTT.